This TCR beta chain was documented in a study of STAT5B mutations in CD4+ large granular lymphocyte leukemia. As to this clone: Its cognate antigen is unknown.

J was trimmed by 8 bases and V by 6 bases; bases with no gene match: 11. The CDR3 contains 14 residues. Per the germline V gene, CDR1 is MNHEY and CDR2 is SMNVEV (reference sequence). The assay was run at survey level. Some clones are missing from TCRdb's copy, which holds only in-frame ones; the method was immunoSEQ multiplex PCR. The table has around 31,000 clones, approximately 70% seen once. Study conclusions and caveats: Top patient clones used TRBV06 genes more often: 8/27 versus 2/35 in controls. Without putative leukemic clones, patient CD4-sorted repertoires remained more clonal than healthy CD4+ repertoires. Approximately 25% of private leukemic clonotypes occurred rarely in other patients' non-leukemic repertoires.

This clonotype was obtained from a human donor in good health. The sequencing sample was made of CD4+ T cells from blood buffy coats. This sequence joins TRBV27 and TRBJ1-2; 8 nucleotides agree with TRBD1. The CDR3 here is CASSLTGVGGGYTF. CDR3 coding DNA: TGTGCCAGCAGCCTGACAGGGGTCGGTGGCGGCTACACCTTC.